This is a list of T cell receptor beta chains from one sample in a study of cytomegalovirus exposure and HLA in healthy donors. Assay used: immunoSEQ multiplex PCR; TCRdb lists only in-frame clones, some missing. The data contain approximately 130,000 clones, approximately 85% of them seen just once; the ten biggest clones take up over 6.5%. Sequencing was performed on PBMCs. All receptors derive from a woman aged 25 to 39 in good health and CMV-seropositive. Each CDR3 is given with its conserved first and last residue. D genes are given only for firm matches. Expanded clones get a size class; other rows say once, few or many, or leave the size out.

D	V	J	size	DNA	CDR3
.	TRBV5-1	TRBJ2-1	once	TGCGCCAGCAGCTTGGCTCCCTTCTCCTACAATGAGCAGTTCTTC	CASSLAPFSYNEQFF
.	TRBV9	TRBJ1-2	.	TGTGCCAGCAGCGTAGAGGGGACTAACTATGGCTACACCTTC	CASSVEGTNYGYTF
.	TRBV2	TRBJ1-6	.	TGTGCCAGCAGTCCCCTATGGGCTTCACCCCTCCACTTT	CASSPLWASPLHF
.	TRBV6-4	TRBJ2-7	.	TGTGCCAGCAGTGACTCCGCCCGGGTCTACGAGCAGTACTTC	CASSDSARVYEQYF
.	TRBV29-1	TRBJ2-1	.	TGCAGCGCCTGGGGTCGGGGGGCTTCCTACAATGAGCAGTTCTTC	CSAWGRGASYNEQFF
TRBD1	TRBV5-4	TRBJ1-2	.	TGTGCCAGCAGCTCTCCGGGACAGGGGGCGCGTGGCTACACCTTC	CASSSPGQGARGYTF
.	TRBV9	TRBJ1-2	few	TGTGCCAGCAGCGGCAGGGGTGGCTACACCTTC	CASSGRGGYTF
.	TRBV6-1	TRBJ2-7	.	TGTGCCAGCAGTGAGGGGGGAGACCCCTACGAGCAGTACTTC	CASSEGGDPYEQYF
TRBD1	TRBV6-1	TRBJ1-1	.	TGTGCCAGCACCGGACAGGGGAACACTGAAGCTTTCTTT	CASTGQGNTEAFF
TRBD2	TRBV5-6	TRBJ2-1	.	TGTGCCAGCAGCCGACTAGCGGGGATTGAGCAGTTCTTC	CASSRLAGIEQFF
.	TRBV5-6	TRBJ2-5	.	TGTGCCAGCAGCAATTCCCGCCGGCGGGAAGAGACCCAGTACTTC	CASSNSRRREETQYF
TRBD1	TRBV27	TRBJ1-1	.	TGTGCCAGCAGTTTCGGACAGGGGTGGACTGAAGCTTTCTTT	CASSFGQGWTEAFF
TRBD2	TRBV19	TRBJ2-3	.	TGTGCCAGTAGTAGGCCTAGCGGGGGGGCCGCAGATACGCAGTATTTT	CASSRPSGGAADTQYF
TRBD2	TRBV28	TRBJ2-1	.	TGTGCCAGCATTTCATCGGGGGGGCCCTACAATGAGCAGTTCTTC	CASISSGGPYNEQFF
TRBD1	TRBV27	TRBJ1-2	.	TGTGCCAGCCGTCCACGGGACAGGGCTGATGGCTACACCTTC	CASRPRDRADGYTF
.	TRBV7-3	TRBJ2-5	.	TGTGCCAGCAGCCCCTGGGGAGCAGGCGAGACCCAGTACTTC	CASSPWGAGETQYF
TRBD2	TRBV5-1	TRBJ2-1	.	TGCGCCAGCAGCTTTCTAGCGGAACCCACCTACAATGAGCAGTTCTTC	CASSFLAEPTYNEQFF
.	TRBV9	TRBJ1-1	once	TGTGCCAGCAGCGGTGGAGGATGGACCCCTGAAGCTTTCTTT	CASSGGGWTPEAFF
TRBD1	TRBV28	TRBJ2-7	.	TGTGCCAGCAGCAACCCGTGGGCCTCTGACAGGGGTTGGTACGAGCAGTACTTC	CASSNPWASDRGWYEQYF
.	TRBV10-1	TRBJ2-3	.	TGCGCCAGCAGTGACCACGGACAGTCTAGCACAGATACGCAGTATTTT	CASSDHGQSSTDTQYF
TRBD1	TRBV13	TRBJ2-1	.	TGTGCCAGCAGTTTTATCGGACAGGGGCTCAATGAGCAGTTCTTC	CASSFIGQGLNEQFF
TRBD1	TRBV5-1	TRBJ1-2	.	TGCGCCAGCAGCTTCTCCGACAGGGTTGGCTACACCTTC	CASSFSDRVGYTF
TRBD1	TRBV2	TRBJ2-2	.	TGTGCCAGCAGTGAGAACAGGGGGCAGGCCGGGGAGCTGTTTTTT	CASSENRGQAGELFF
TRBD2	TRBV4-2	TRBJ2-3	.	TGTGCCAGCAGCCAAGTCGCGGGAGGGCCGACAGATACGCAGTATTTT	CASSQVAGGPTDTQYF
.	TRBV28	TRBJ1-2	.	TGTGCCAGCAGTTCCCCCAGGGGTATCTATGGCTACACCTTC	CASSSPRGIYGYTF
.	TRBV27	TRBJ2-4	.	TGTGCCAGCAGGGTGGGGGGATCGCAAGCCAAAAACATTCAGTACTTC	CASRVGGSQAKNIQYF
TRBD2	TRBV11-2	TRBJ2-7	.	TGTGCCAGCAGCTTTTCTAGCGGAGCAGCCTACGAGCAGTACTTC	CASSFSSGAAYEQYF
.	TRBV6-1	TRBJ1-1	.	TGTGCCAGCAGAGCTACAGAGTACACTGAAGCTTTCTTT	CASRATEYTEAFF